The clone carrying this T cell receptor (beta chain) has more than one count but fewer than ten. Time point meaning: newly diagnosed GD, antithyroid drugs for less than 3 months. Following extraction of RNA from PBMCs, that RNA was used to make the TCR library. The record originates from a study of regulatory T cells in long-lasting Graves disease. With iRepertoire HTBI primers and Arm-PCR of CDR3 regions, TCR beta libraries were built. MiXCR, applied by TCRdb to the multiplex PCR reads, yields one record per CDR3 protein. Of 370,000 or so distinct CDR3 sequences detected, 15% to 20% appear once; the ten largest clones hold 20% to 25%. Per germline, CDR1 LNHDA and CDR2 SQIVND (reference sequence). J lost 0 bases, V lost 4 bases, and 4 bases had no gene match. The CDR3 is 16 residues long. These data also featured in a second study, about T cells in Graves' hyperthyroidism and ophthalmopathy.

The chain combines TRBV19 with TRBJ2-2, with 8 nucleotides matching TRBD2. The source of this sequence is a woman younger than 35 with Graves disease. The starting material was peripheral blood mononuclear cells (PBMCs), obtained at new diagnosis, from a patient treated with antithyroid drugs. The CDR3 nucleotides read TGTGCCAGTAGTAGACTAGCGCCGACGAACACCGGGGAGCTGTTTTTT. Translating it yields CASSRLAPTNTGELFF. The variable domain in full, completed from reference TRBV19 and TRBJ2-2, reads DGGITQSPKYLFRKEGQNVTLSCEQNLNHDAMYWYRQDPGQGLRLIYYSQIVNDFQKGDIAEGYSVSREKKESFPLTVTSAQKNPTAFYLCASSRLAPTNTGELFFGEGSRLTVL.